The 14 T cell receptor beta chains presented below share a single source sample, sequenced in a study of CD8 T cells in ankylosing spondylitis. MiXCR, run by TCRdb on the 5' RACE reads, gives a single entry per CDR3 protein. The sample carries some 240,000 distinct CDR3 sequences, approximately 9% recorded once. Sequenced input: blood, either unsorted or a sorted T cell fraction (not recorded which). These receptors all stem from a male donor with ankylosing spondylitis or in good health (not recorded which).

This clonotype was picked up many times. This CDR3 reads CSATWDRGNTEAFF. Here the CDR3 DNA reads TGCAGTGCTACCTGGGACAGGGGGAACACTGAAGCTTTCTTT. This chain uses TRBV20-1 with TRBJ1-1, with TRBD1 matching 10 bases. The CDR3 consists of 14 residues. In germline, CDR1 is DFQATT, CDR2 SNEGSKA (reference sequence). V lost 4 bases and J lost 1; bases outside the gene matches: 3.

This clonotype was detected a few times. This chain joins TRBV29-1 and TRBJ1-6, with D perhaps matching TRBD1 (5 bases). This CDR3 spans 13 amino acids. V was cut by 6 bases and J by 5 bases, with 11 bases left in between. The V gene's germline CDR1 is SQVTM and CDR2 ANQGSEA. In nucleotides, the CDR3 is TGCAGCGTGTCGGGAGGGGATAATTCACCCCTCCACTTT. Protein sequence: CSVSGGDNSPLHF.

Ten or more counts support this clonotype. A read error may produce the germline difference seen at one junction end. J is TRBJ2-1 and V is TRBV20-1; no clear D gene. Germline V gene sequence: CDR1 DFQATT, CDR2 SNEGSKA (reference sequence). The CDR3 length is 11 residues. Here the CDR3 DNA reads TGCAGTGCTAGAGATGGAATCCCTCTGGTCTTC. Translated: CSARDGIPLVF.

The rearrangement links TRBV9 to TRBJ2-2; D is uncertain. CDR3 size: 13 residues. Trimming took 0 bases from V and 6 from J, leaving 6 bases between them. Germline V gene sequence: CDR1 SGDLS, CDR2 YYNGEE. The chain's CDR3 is CASSVVEAGELFF. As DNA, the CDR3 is TGTGCCAGCAGCGTAGTTGAGGCCGGGGAGCTGTTTTTT.

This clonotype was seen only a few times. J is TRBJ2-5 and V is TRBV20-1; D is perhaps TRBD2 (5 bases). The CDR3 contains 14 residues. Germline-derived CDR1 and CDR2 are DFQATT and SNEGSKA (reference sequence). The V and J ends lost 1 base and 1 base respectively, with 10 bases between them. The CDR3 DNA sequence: TGCAGTGCTAGAGGTGGACTGGGCCAAGAGACCCAGTACTTC. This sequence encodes CSARGGLGQETQYF.

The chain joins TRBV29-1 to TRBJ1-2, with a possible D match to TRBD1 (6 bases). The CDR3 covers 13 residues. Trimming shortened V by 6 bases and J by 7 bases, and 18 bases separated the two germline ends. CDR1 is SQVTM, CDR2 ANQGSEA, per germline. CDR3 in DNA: TGCAGCGTGGGGGACACAGGGTTTGGTGGCTACACCTTC. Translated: CSVGDTGFGGYTF.

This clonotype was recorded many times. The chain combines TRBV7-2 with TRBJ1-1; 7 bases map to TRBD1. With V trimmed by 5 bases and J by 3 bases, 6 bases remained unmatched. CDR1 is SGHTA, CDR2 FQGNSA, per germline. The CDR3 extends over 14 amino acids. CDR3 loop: CASSADRMDTEAFF. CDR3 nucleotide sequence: TGTGCCAGCAGCGCGGACAGGATGGACACTGAAGCTTTCTTT. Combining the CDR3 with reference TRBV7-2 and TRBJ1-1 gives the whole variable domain GAGVSQSPSNKVTEKGKDVELRCDPISGHTALYWYRQSLGQGLEFLIYFQGNSAPDKSGLPSDRFSAERTGGSVSTLTIQRTQQEDSAVYLCASSADRMDTEAFFGQGTRLTVV.

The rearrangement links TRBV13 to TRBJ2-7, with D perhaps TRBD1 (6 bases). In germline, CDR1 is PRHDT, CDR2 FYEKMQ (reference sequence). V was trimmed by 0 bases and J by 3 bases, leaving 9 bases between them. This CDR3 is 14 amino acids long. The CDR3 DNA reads TGTGCCAGCAGCTTAGGCGGACAGCTCTACGAGCAGTACTTC. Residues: CASSLGGQLYEQYF.

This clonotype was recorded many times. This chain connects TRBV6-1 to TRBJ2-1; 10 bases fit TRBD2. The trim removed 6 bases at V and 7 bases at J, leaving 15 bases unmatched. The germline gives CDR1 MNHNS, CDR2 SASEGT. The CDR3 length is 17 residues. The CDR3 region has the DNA TGTGCCAGCAGGCCAACCGGGGTTAGCGGGAGGAAAAATGAGCAGTTCTTC. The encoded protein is CASRPTGVSGRKNEQFF.

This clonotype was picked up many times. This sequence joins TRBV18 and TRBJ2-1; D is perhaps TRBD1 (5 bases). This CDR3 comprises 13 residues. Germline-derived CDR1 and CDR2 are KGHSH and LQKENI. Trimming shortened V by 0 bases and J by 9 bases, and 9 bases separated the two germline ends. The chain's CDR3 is CASSPPGPGEQFF. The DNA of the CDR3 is TGTGCCAGCTCACCACCGGGGCCAGGTGAGCAGTTCTTC.

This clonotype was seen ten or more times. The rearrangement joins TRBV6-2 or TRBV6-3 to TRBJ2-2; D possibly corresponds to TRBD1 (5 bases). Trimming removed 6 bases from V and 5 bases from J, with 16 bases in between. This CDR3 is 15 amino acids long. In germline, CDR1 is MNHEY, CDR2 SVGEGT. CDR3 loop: CASSLAARGTGELFF. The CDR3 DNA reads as TGTGCCAGCAGCCTGGCGGCTAGGGGAACCGGGGAGCTGTTTTTT.

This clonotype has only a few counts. CDR3 protein: CASSLTRVGSNQPQHF. The DNA of the CDR3 is TGTGCCAGCTCCCTTACCAGGGTCGGAAGCAATCAGCCCCAGCATTTT. The chain employs TRBV18 and TRBJ1-5; weak D call: TRBD1 (5 bases). Trimming left V 6 bases short and J 1 base short, with 16 bases between. The CDR3 has 16 amino acids. In germline, CDR1 is KGHSH, CDR2 LQKENI.

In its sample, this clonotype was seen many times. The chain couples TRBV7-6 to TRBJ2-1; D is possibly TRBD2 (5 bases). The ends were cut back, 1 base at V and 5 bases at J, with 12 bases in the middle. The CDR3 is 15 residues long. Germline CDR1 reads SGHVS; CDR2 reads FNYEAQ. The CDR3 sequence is CASSLGGFPNNEQFF. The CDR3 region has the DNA TGTGCCAGCAGCTTAGGCGGGTTTCCGAACAATGAGCAGTTCTTC.

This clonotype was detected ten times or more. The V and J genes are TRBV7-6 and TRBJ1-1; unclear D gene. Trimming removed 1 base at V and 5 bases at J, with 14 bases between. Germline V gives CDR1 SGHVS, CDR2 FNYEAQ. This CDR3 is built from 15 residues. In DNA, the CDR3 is TGTGCCAGCAGCTTAGTAGGTGGACGAACGACTGAAGCTTTCTTT. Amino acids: CASSLVGGRTTEAFF.